A single sample is the source of the 20 T cell receptor beta chains below, sequenced in a study of cytomegalovirus exposure and HLA in healthy donors. The protocol was immunoSEQ multiplex PCR, while the TCRdb copy is restricted to in-frame clones and leaves out a portion. The data contain 120,000 or so clones, 85% of them singletons. The sample comprised PBMCs. Receptor source: a woman in her twenties or thirties in good health and CMV-seronegative.

In this sample, this clone turned up a few times. CDR3 nucleotides: TGCAGCGTTGGACACAGGGAACCCTACGAGCAGTACTTC. It codes for CSVGHREPYEQYF. The chain couples TRBV29-1 to TRBJ2-7; a possible D gene is TRBD1 (6 bases). Trimming removed 4 bases at V and 2 bases at J, with 12 bases between. Germline-derived CDR1 and CDR2 are SQVTM and ANQGSEA. The CDR3 consists of 13 residues.

This clone has a handful of counts. The CDR3 sequence: CASQPRQGNSPLHF. The CDR3 DNA reads TGTGCCAGCCAACCCCGACAGGGGAATTCACCCCTCCACTTT. J is TRBJ1-6 and V is TRBV2, with 8 nucleotides matching TRBD1. V lost 8 bases and J lost 7; bases outside the gene matches: 7. Germline loops: CDR1 SNHLY, CDR2 FYNNEI. This CDR3 contains 14 residues.

The V gene is TRBV18, the J gene TRBJ1-1; TRBD1 is a possible D gene (5 bases). V was clipped by 3 bases and J by 0 bases, with 8 bases between them. From germline, CDR1 is KGHSH and CDR2 LQKENI. There are 14 residues in the CDR3. CDR3 loop: CASSPTAMNTEAFF. In DNA, the CDR3 is TGTGCCAGCTCACCGACAGCTATGAACACTGAAGCTTTCTTT. Using reference TRBV18 and TRBJ1-1 for the parts outside the CDR3, the full variable domain is NAGVMQNPRHLVRRRGQEARLRCSPMKGHSHVYWYRQLPEEGLKFMVYLQKENIIDESGMPKERFSAEFPKEGPSILRIQQVVRGDSAAYFCASSPTAMNTEAFFGQGTRLTVV.

This clone has a handful of counts. CDR3 bases: TGTGCCAGCAGCCCCTACAGGGGAGGTTCACCCCTCCACTTT. Its translation: CASSPYRGGSPLHF. The chain uses TRBV14 and TRBJ1-6, with 7 bases identical to TRBD1. Germline loops: CDR1 SGHDN, CDR2 FVKESK. Trimming cost V 4 bases and J 9 bases; bases outside gene matches: 6. The CDR3 runs 14 residues.

This clone turned up a few times. The J gene is TRBJ1-1, the V gene TRBV2, with no clear D. The germline CDR1 and CDR2 sequences are SNHLY and FYNNEI. The ends were cut back, 7 bases at V and 1 base at J, with 10 bases in the middle. The CDR3 has 13 residues. The CDR3 DNA sequence: TGTGCCAGCATTCTGGAGGGGAACACTGAAGCTTTCTTT. It specifies CASILEGNTEAFF. Full variable domain (remainder filled in from reference TRBV2 and TRBJ1-1): EPEVTQTPSHQVTQMGQEVILRCVPISNHLYFYWYRQILGQKVEFLVSFYNNEISEKSEIFDDQFSVERPDGSNFTLKIRSTKLEDSAMYFCASILEGNTEAFFGQGTRLTVV.

The chain has TRBV5-1 and TRBJ2-1; TRBD2 agrees at 11 bases. The CDR3 totals 17 residues. In germline, CDR1 is SGHRS, CDR2 YFSETQ. The J segment lost 4 bases and the V segment lost 2 bases, leaving 8 bases of the junction unmatched. CDR3 protein: CASSFSTSGDLYNEQFF. The CDR3 DNA sequence: TGCGCCAGCAGCTTTTCGACTAGCGGGGATCTATACAATGAGCAGTTCTTC.

The rearrangement uses TRBV29-1 and TRBJ2-2; no clear D. CDR1 SQVTM and CDR2 ANQGSEA come from the germline V gene. This CDR3 contains 12 residues. Trimming cost V 0 bases and J 7 bases, with 6 bases left between them. CDR3 protein: CSVEDPSGELFF. CDR3 DNA sequence: TGCAGCGTTGAAGATCCTAGCGGGGAGCTGTTTTTT.

J is TRBJ2-5 and V is TRBV7-2, with D unclear. With 3 bases removed from V and 5 bases from J, the gap between germline ends came to 10 bases. Per germline, CDR1 SGHTA and CDR2 FQGNSA. The CDR3 consists of 13 residues. CDR3 sequence reads: CASSLGLVETQYF. The CDR3 nucleotides are TGTGCCAGCAGCTTGGGCTTGGTTGAGACCCAGTACTTC. Together with reference TRBV7-2 and TRBJ2-5, the CDR3 gives the full variable domain: GAGVSQSPSNKVTEKGKDVELRCDPISGHTALYWYRQSLGQGLEFLIYFQGNSAPDKSGLPSDRFSAERTGGSVSTLTIQRTQQEDSAVYLCASSLGLVETQYFGPGTRLLVL.

This chain links TRBV18 with TRBJ2-6, with 7 bases matching TRBD1. The CDR3 totals 21 residues. Germline CDR1 KGHSH, CDR2 LQKENI. V lost 4 bases and J lost 0; bases outside the gene matches: 18. The chain's CDR3 is CASSLKALTGQLSSGANVLTF. The CDR3 DNA reads TGTGCCAGCTCACTAAAAGCCCTGACGGGACAGCTTTCCTCTGGGGCCAACGTCCTGACTTTC.

This chain links TRBV30 with TRBJ1-2, with TRBD1 matching 9 bases. The CDR3 loop spans 12 amino acids. The germline CDR1 and CDR2 sequences are GTSNPN and SVGIG (reference sequence). Trimming at V came to 3 bases and at J to 6 bases, leaving 2 bases not matched to a gene. The CDR3 DNA sequence: TGTGCCTGGAGAGGGACAGGGAATGGCTACACCTTC. It codes for CAWRGTGNGYTF.

This sequence joins TRBV7-9 and TRBJ2-7; D is possibly TRBD2 (7 bases). From germline, CDR1 is SEHNR and CDR2 FQNEAQ (reference sequence). V shed 5 bases and J shed 4 bases, with 15 bases lying between them. This CDR3 spans 14 amino acids. The CDR3 reads CASSGRGGAYEQYF. As DNA, the CDR3 is TGTGCCAGCAGCGGAAGAGGGGGGGCGTACGAGCAGTACTTC.

The rearrangement links TRBV9 to TRBJ2-1; 7 bases are shared with TRBD1. There are 14 residues in the CDR3. Germline V gene data show CDR1 as SGDLS and CDR2 as YYNGEE. V lost 4 bases to trimming and J lost 11 bases; unmatched junction nucleotides: 12. The DNA of the CDR3 is TGTGCCAGCAGCCCCTCACAGGGGCTTTTGAAGCAGTTCTTC. Translated: CASSPSQGLLKQFF.

This chain joins TRBV18 and TRBJ1-1, with 8 bases identical to TRBD1. The CDR3 runs to 14 residues. The germline V gene encodes CDR1 KGHSH and CDR2 LQKENI. J lost 6 bases, V lost 3 bases, and 6 bases had no gene match. For the CDR3, the DNA is TGTGCCAGCTCACCCCGGACAGGGAATCCTGAAGCTTTCTTT. This sequence encodes CASSPRTGNPEAFF.

The chain is built from TRBV18 and TRBJ1-5; the match to TRBD1 covers 9 bases. The germline V gene encodes CDR1 KGHSH and CDR2 LQKENI. The CDR3 runs 15 residues. The ends lost 3 bases at V and 6 bases at J; junction bases unmatched: 6. In DNA, the CDR3 is TGTGCCAGCTCACCGCCTCCGGGACAGGGTCAGCCCCAGCATTTT. Its protein is CASSPPPGQGQPQHF.

The chain couples TRBV9 to TRBJ2-1; TRBD2 matches 7 bases. The germline CDR1 and CDR2 sequences are SGDLS and YYNGEE. V lost 3 bases to trimming and J lost 7 bases; unmatched junction nucleotides: 10. The CDR3 sequence is 15 residues long. The CDR3 DNA is TGTGCCAGCAGCGGGACCCGGGACTATTCGAATGAGCAGTTCTTC. Its translation: CASSGTRDYSNEQFF.

The V gene is TRBV5-8, the J gene TRBJ1-4; 11 bases fit TRBD1. The CDR3 length is 18 residues. With 2 bases clipped from V and 8 bases from J, the junction kept 14 bases outside the gene matches. CDR1 is SGHTS and CDR2 is YDEGEE in the germline V gene. CDR3 coding DNA: TGTGCCAGCAGCTTCACTTATTTGGACAGGGGGCGCGGGGAAAAACTGTTTTTT. It translates to CASSFTYLDRGRGEKLFF.

The rearrangement uses TRBV5-4 and TRBJ1-2, with D possibly TRBD1 on 6 matching bases. Germline V CDR1 and CDR2: SGHNT, YYREEE (reference sequence). V lost 4 bases to trimming and J lost 6 bases, with 16 bases between them. The CDR3 consists of 14 residues. CDR3 sequence reads: CASSGVTGPNGYTF. In DNA, the CDR3 is TGTGCCAGCAGCGGAGTCACAGGGCCAAATGGCTACACCTTC.

The chain carries TRBV19 and TRBJ2-5; possibly TRBD2 for D (6 bases). Germline-derived CDR1 and CDR2 are LNHDA and SQIVND (reference sequence). The CDR3 consists of 19 residues. Trimming left V 0 bases short and J 4 bases short, with 24 bases between. CDR3 DNA: TGTGCCAGTAGTATAGATCGGGCAATCGGGGTTGGGGGGTTAGAGACCCAGTACTTC. Protein sequence: CASSIDRAIGVGGLETQYF.

Only one count was recorded for this clone. V usage is TRBV18 and J usage is TRBJ1-4; the D is unclear. Trimming stripped 4 bases from V and 3 bases from J, with 9 bases between. In germline, CDR1 is KGHSH, CDR2 LQKENI. The CDR3 has 14 amino acids. CDR3 nucleotides: TGTGCCAGCTCACATTCACCGGCTAATGAAAAACTGTTTTTT. Translated, it gives CASSHSPANEKLFF.

The chain carries TRBV29-1 and TRBJ2-3; TRBD2 matches 10 bases. The V gene end was trimmed by 7 bases and the J gene end by 3 bases; junction bases not matched to a gene: 10. The CDR3 totals 15 residues. Germline V gene data show CDR1 as SQVTM and CDR2 as ANQGSEA. The CDR3 is CSAVSASGGTDTQYF. CDR3 nucleotide sequence: TGCAGCGCCGTCAGTGCTAGCGGGGGTACAGATACGCAGTATTTT.